The 7 T cell receptor beta chains below were found in one sample sequenced in a study of T cell repertoires in cytomegalovirus infection. TCRdb processed the reads anew with MiXCR; each CDR3 protein has one entry. Of some 600,000 distinct CDR3 sequences in the sample, less than 25% are singletons; the top ten hold approximately 8.2%. The sequencing input was CD8+ T cells from PBMCs. The source is a human donor in good health (CMV status not recorded). Some clones in this sample may be carry-over from other donors' samples.

The V gene is TRBV4-1, the J gene TRBJ1-1; no definite D call. V lost 0 bases to trimming and J lost 4 bases, with 9 bases between them. Germline assignment: CDR1 MGHRA and CDR2 YSYEKL. The CDR3 has 14 amino acids. CDR3 nucleotide sequence: TGCGCCAGCAGCCAAGAATGGCGGGGCACTGAAGCTTTCTTT. Protein: CASSQEWRGTEAFF.

The sample holds a few counts of this clonotype. This chain connects TRBV19 to TRBJ2-2; a weak D match, TRBD2 (6 bases). V lost 5 bases, J lost 0 bases, and 16 bases lay in between. The germline gives CDR1 LNHDA, CDR2 SQIVND (reference sequence). The CDR3 sequence is 17 residues long. The CDR3: CASSSRGRQSNTGELFF. DNA of the CDR3: TGTGCCAGTAGTTCTCGGGGGAGGCAGTCGAACACCGGGGAGCTGTTTTTT.

Only a few counts were recorded for this clonotype. The V call is TRBV10-3, the J call TRBJ1-2; D may be TRBD1 (5 bases). Between the trimmed V and J ends, which lost 8 bases and 6 bases, there was a span of 7 bases. Germline V gene lookup returns CDR1 ENHRY and CDR2 SYGVKD. This CDR3 spans 10 amino acids. Written as DNA, the CDR3 is TGTGCCATCGGGGCCGATGGCTACACCTTC. Residues: CAIGADGYTF.

The V and J genes are TRBV29-1 and TRBJ2-6; 8 nucleotides agree with TRBD1. This CDR3 is 15 amino acids long. Germline V gives CDR1 SQVTM, CDR2 ANQGSEA. Unmatched junction bases numbered 3, after V lost 5 bases and J lost 0 bases. The CDR3 DNA reads as TGCAGCGTTCGACAGGGGATCTCTGGGGCCAACGTCCTGACTTTC. The encoded protein is CSVRQGISGANVLTF.

The chain is built from TRBV6-5 and TRBJ2-3; 9 bases fit TRBD2. CDR1 is MNHEY and CDR2 is SVGAGI in the germline V gene. Trimming at V came to 2 bases and at J to 1 base, leaving 4 bases not matched to a gene. The CDR3 spans 16 residues. CDR3 in amino acids: CASSYRTSVGTDTQYF. For the CDR3, the DNA is TGTGCCAGCAGTTACCGGACTAGCGTAGGCACAGATACGCAGTATTTT.

There are many counts of this clonotype. J is TRBJ2-7 and V is TRBV28; TRBD1 or TRBD2 may be the D gene (5 bases each). Germline V gene data show CDR1 as MDHEN and CDR2 as SYDVKM. The CDR3 runs 15 residues. V was cut by 4 bases and J by 0 bases, with 13 bases left in between. The CDR3 nucleotides are TGTGCCAGCAGTTCCGGGACGCGTTTCTCCTACGAGCAGTACGTC. This encodes CASSSGTRFSYEQYV.

Of note for this clonotype: At one of its ends the junction is not consistent with the germline gene, which may arise from a read error. This chain uses TRBV6-1 with TRBJ2-5; D is tentatively TRBD1 or TRBD2 (5 bases each). The CDR3 has 15 amino acids. Per the germline V gene, CDR1 is MNHNS and CDR2 is SASEGT. Written as DNA, the CDR3 is TGTGCCTGCAGTGAGTTCTGGGGGTCAGGGGAGACCCAGTACTTC. Translated, it gives CACSEFWGSGETQYF.